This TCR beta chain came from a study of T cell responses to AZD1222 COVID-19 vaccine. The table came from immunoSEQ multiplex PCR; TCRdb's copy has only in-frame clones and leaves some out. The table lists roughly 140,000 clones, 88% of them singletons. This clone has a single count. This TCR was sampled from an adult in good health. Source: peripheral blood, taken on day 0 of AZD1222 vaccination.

The chain's CDR3 is CASSLSTGNNGYTF. DNA of the CDR3: TGTGCCAGCAGCTTGTCGACAGGGAATAATGGCTACACCTTC. This chain connects TRBV7-9 to TRBJ1-2; 7 positions agree with TRBD1. The CDR3 extends over 14 amino acids. Germline V gene lookup returns CDR1 SEHNR and CDR2 FQNEAQ (reference sequence). The trim removed 3 bases at V and 6 bases at J, leaving 7 bases unmatched.